The present entry profiles one T cell receptor (beta chain) with its context. Its cognate antigen is unknown. Time point denoted: week 35, safety follow-up. What each vaccine dose contained was 300 ug of mutant IDH1 20-mer peptide, accompanied by topical imiquimod. Administration of eight vaccinations to patients took place in weeks 1, 3, 5, 7, 11, 15, 19, 23. Trimming removed 4 bases from V and 0 bases from J, with 9 bases in between. Germline V lookup: CDR1 SGHRS, CDR2 YFSETQ. The CDR3 loop spans 14 amino acids. The sample is drawn from a study of a mutant IDH1 vaccine in newly diagnosed glioma. In the study overall: The study started vaccination 4-6 weeks after radiotherapy alone, or with temozolomide cycles.

Measured with immunoSEQ multiplex PCR; TCRdb has only the in-frame clones, and not every one. Among tens of thousands of clones listed, around nine tenths were seen once. This TCR came from a man aged 30 to 45 with glioma. The sequenced sample was PBMCs, obtained from a glioma patient whose treatment included an IDH1 peptide vaccine. This sequence joins TRBV5-1 and TRBJ2-3, with D perhaps given as TRBD1 or TRBD2 (5 bases each). CDR3 residues: CASSTWDSTDTQYF. CDR3 DNA sequence: TGCGCCAGCAGCACATGGGACAGCACAGATACGCAGTATTTT.